This TCR beta chain was recorded in a study of blood T cell repertoires in COVID-19. Study as a whole: Samples came from the United States, Italy and Spain, spanning acute and convalescent COVID-19. PBMCs, B-cell-depleted T cells, or T cells provided the cDNA or gDNA that made up the material.

Recruited during active infection, patients (from Seattle) were subsequently followed longitudinally. This table comes from immunoSEQ multiplex PCR, and its TCRdb copy is limited to in-frame clones, with some not included. The top ten hold about 2.3% of the sample, which has some 400,000 clones, about 89% seen once. The TCR sequence derives from a woman aged 60 to 75 with COVID-19, enrolled during active disease. The sequencing sample was made of peripheral blood.

CDR3 in amino acids: CASSLEVAGELFF. CDR3 in DNA: TGTGCCAGCAGCTTGGAGGTAGCCGGGGAGCTGTTTTTT. This chain connects TRBV7-3 to TRBJ2-2, with a tentative D call TRBD2 (5 bases). This CDR3 spans 13 amino acids. Germline values: CDR1 SGHTA, CDR2 FQGTGA. V was trimmed by 3 bases and J by 6 bases, leaving 8 bases between them.